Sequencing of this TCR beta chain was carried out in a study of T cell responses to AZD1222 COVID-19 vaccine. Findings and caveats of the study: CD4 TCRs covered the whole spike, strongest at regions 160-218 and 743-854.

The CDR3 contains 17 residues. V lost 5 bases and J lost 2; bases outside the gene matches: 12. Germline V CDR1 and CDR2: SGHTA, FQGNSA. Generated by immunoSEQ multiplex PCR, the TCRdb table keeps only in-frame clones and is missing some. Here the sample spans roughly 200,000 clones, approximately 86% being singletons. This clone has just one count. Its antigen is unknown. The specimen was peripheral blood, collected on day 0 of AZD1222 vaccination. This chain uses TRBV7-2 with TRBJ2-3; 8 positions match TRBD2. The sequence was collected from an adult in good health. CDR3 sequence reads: CASSRAEGGGTTDTQYF. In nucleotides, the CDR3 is TGTGCCAGCAGCCGGGCGGAAGGCGGGGGGACCACAGATACGCAGTATTTT.